The rows below give T cell receptor beta chains drawn from one sample of a study of siplizumab effects on memory and regulatory T cells. TCRdb's table, derived via immunoSEQ multiplex PCR, lists solely in-frame clones and lacks some. The profile shows 90,000 to 120,000 clones, roughly 94% of them singletons. The specimen sequenced was Tregs sorted from blood. All receptors derive from a human donor in good health. CDR3s include the opening cysteine and the closing phenylalanine or tryptophan. A D gene is named only where the DNA matches it firmly.

TRBJ2-7	.	TRBV5-1	CASSLTTSYGDEQYF
TRBJ1-2	TRBD1	TRBV19	CASSILAGGHYGYTF
TRBJ2-7	TRBD1	TRBV7-2	CASSLAGTGGNYEQYF
TRBJ2-4	TRBD1	TRBV18	CASSPPGQPLSDQYF
TRBJ2-7	.	TRBV28	CASSFYSLSYEQYF
TRBJ1-2	TRBD1	TRBV6-6	CASTPQGGGYTF
TRBJ1-1	.	TRBV5-1	CASKRSDTEAFF
TRBJ2-1	TRBD2	TRBV9	CASTQVGGEGQSEQFF
TRBJ2-7	TRBD2	TRBV6-1	CASSWTSTYEQYF
TRBJ2-6	.	TRBV5-8	CASSLRVGGMLAGANVLTF
TRBJ1-2	.	TRBV5-6	CASSQFEGVSNYGYTF
TRBJ1-1	.	TRBV6-6	CASSGGVGAFF
TRBJ2-7	.	TRBV28	CATHTGGPYEQYF
TRBJ2-1	.	TRBV11-2	CASSSPNRQVIEQFF
TRBJ2-7	TRBD1	TRBV29-1	CSVAAGQGPYEQYF
TRBJ2-1	TRBD1	TRBV11-2	CASSLRQGMYNEQFF
TRBJ2-7	TRBD1	TRBV11-2	CASSLTWDREYEQYF
TRBJ1-1	TRBD1	TRBV28	CASSLIGAGGDGAFF
TRBJ1-2	TRBD1	TRBV7-2	CASSLTGQTYGYTF
TRBJ1-1	.	TRBV7-9	CASSLTGWGTEAFF
TRBJ2-7	.	TRBV5-1	CASSLFEGGRAYEQYF
TRBJ1-2	.	TRBV13	CASSLFTDYGPNYGYTF
TRBJ2-5	.	TRBV5-1	CASSFARTSETQYF
TRBJ2-1	.	TRBV4-1	CASSFQNEQFF
TRBJ1-1	.	TRBV7-9	CASSFGLGEEAFF
TRBJ2-3	.	TRBV9	CASSVDVRITDTQYF
TRBJ2-7	TRBD1	TRBV28	CASGTGGVKVLF
TRBJ1-2	.	TRBV25-1	CASSETGKNGYTF
TRBJ2-1	TRBD1	TRBV10-1	CASSEGQVTRNEQFF
TRBJ1-4	TRBD1	TRBV7-9	CASSYTGGNEKLFF
TRBJ2-1	TRBD1	TRBV6-6	CASRGTDTYNEQFF
TRBJ1-1	TRBD1	TRBV27	CASSLSDRGNTEAFF
TRBJ1-5	.	TRBV21-1	CASSNGTSDQPQHF
TRBJ2-7	TRBD1	TRBV7-9	CASSFYGSGTDYEQYF
TRBJ2-5	.	TRBV5-1	CASMAKETQYF